Following are 7 T cell receptor beta chains from one sample sequenced in a study of identical twins. From the 5' RACE reads, TCRdb called clonotypes with MiXCR, one entry per CDR3 protein. Of about 220,000 distinct CDR3 sequences detected, around 6.9% appear once; the ten largest clones hold about 1.9%. These same records also appear under a second study, on yellow fever vaccine responses in identical twins.

Sequenced material: memory (CD45RO+) T cells sorted from blood. These TCRs come from a woman younger than 30 in good health.

This clonotype was seen a few times. The chain has TRBV11-2 and TRBJ2-1; D possibly corresponds to TRBD2 (10 bases). CDR1 and CDR2 from the germline V gene are SGHAT and FQNNGV. V gave up 0 bases and J gave up 3 bases, with 33 bases separating them. The CDR3 has 23 residues. CDR3 residues: CASSLEQGAGVPKREGLYNEQFF. The CDR3 DNA reads as TGTGCCAGCAGCTTAGAACAGGGGGCCGGGGTACCTAAGCGGGAGGGCCTCTACAATGAGCAGTTCTTC.

V usage is TRBV6-5 and J usage is TRBJ1-1; TRBD1 matches 7 bases. Germline V CDR1 and CDR2: MNHEY, SVGAGI. The J segment lost 6 bases and the V segment lost 5 bases, leaving 6 bases of the junction unmatched. The CDR3 is made up of 13 amino acids. Here the CDR3 reads CASSPRQGAEAFF. As DNA, the CDR3 is TGTGCCAGCAGTCCTCGACAGGGCGCTGAAGCTTTCTTT.

This clonotype was recorded a few times. The chain combines TRBV3-1 with TRBJ2-1; D is ambiguous. The CDR3 runs 17 residues. Germline V CDR1 and CDR2: LGHDT, YNNKEL (reference sequence). V was trimmed by 4 bases and J by 4 bases, leaving 20 bases between them. The DNA of the CDR3 is TGTGCCAGCAGCCCGTCAAGGTCACTCTCCAAATACAATGAGCAGTTCTTC. Protein product: CASSPSRSLSKYNEQFF.

The chain recombines TRBV11-3 with TRBJ2-6, with 9 bases fitting TRBD1. This CDR3 comprises 17 residues. Germline V gives CDR1 SGHNT, CDR2 YENEEA. J gave up 1 base and V 5 bases, and 6 bases lay outside the gene matches. The DNA for the CDR3 is TGTGCCAGCAGCGTAGGACAGGGGAGTTCTGGGGCCAACGTCCTGACTTTC. It encodes CASSVGQGSSGANVLTF.

This clonotype has more than one count but fewer than ten. The chain couples TRBV3-1 to TRBJ1-2; 10 bases agree with TRBD1. Germline V CDR1 and CDR2: LGHDT, YNNKEL (reference sequence). There are 15 residues in the CDR3. V shed 0 bases and J 7 bases; nucleotides not matched to a gene: 5. The CDR3 DNA is TGTGCCAGCAGCCAAGAAGGGACAGGGGAAGTTGGCTACACCTTC. Its protein is CASSQEGTGEVGYTF.

The table lists this clonotype with many counts. The rearrangement links TRBV6-5 to TRBJ2-3, with D perhaps TRBD2 (6 bases). CDR1 is MNHEY, CDR2 SVGAGI, per germline. The CDR3 totals 12 residues. The V gene lost 7 bases and the J gene lost 6 bases, with 11 bases spanning the gap. The CDR3 coding sequence is TGTGCCAGCAATGCGGGACTTGATACGCAGTATTTT. It codes for CASNAGLDTQYF.

This clonotype was observed many times. The chain carries TRBV20-1 and TRBJ2-7; 7 bases map to TRBD1. Unmatched junction bases numbered 4, after V lost 5 bases and J lost 6 bases. This CDR3 has 11 amino acids. The germline V gene has CDR1 DFQATT and CDR2 SNEGSKA (reference sequence). The CDR3 region is CSARRGREQYF. CDR3 sequence (DNA): TGCAGTGCTCGTAGGGGGCGCGAGCAGTACTTC.